The 16 T cell receptor beta chains below all came from one sample that was sequenced in a study of shared clonotypes between healthy human individuals. The assay was immunoSEQ multiplex PCR, and TCRdb's table has in-frame clones only and misses some. This sample carries 2.5 million or so clones, around nine tenths of them seen once, and the ten largest clones take about 0.13%. The specimen was naive CD4+ T cells sorted from blood. This sample's subset: CD45RA+ positively selected. These receptors were obtained from a man aged 18 to 29 in good health.

The rearrangement uses TRBV12-5 and TRBJ1-1; D is undetermined. The germline CDR1 and CDR2 sequences are LGHNT and FRNRAP. This CDR3 is built from 15 residues. V dropped 6 bases and J dropped 4 bases, with 18 bases sitting between them. The DNA for the CDR3 is TGTGCTAGTGGCCATGAACAGAAATTAAGCACTGAAGCTTTCTTT. Its translation is CASGHEQKLSTEAFF.

The CDR3 loop is CASSPTGGYPQETQYF. The CDR3 nucleotides are TGTGCCAGCAGCCCGACCGGGGGGTACCCCCAAGAGACCCAGTACTTC. The chain links TRBV7-9 to TRBJ2-5, with 7 bases identical to TRBD2. With 5 bases clipped from V and 1 base from J, the junction kept 10 bases outside the gene matches. Germline CDR1 SEHNR, CDR2 FQNEAQ (reference sequence). The CDR3 sequence is 16 residues long.

The CDR3 coding sequence is TGTGCCAGCAGCTTAGTAGCCCAGGGACATCAGCCCCAGCATTTT. It is translated as CASSLVAQGHQPQHF. The rearrangement links TRBV7-2 to TRBJ1-5; possibly TRBD1 for D (5 bases). The V end was cut by 1 base, the J end by 5 bases, with 12 bases between. This CDR3 region has 15 residues. Germline assignment: CDR1 SGHTA and CDR2 FQGNSA.

The chain carries TRBV4-1 and TRBJ2-6; D may match TRBD1 or TRBD2 (6 bases each). Germline V gene lookup returns CDR1 MGHRA and CDR2 YSYEKL. The V gene lost 0 bases and the J gene lost 5 bases, with 11 bases spanning the gap. The CDR3 is 16 residues long. The CDR3 protein is CASSQDRGPRANVLTF. In DNA form, the CDR3 reads TGCGCCAGCAGCCAAGACCGGGGGCCTCGGGCCAACGTCCTGACTTTC.

In this sample, this clone turned up once. The chain couples TRBV2 to TRBJ2-3; no definite D call. V dropped 2 bases and J dropped 1 base, with 7 bases sitting between them. Germline CDR1 SNHLY, CDR2 FYNNEI. There are 14 residues in the CDR3. The CDR3 DNA is TGTGCCAGCAGTGAACACCGAGGCACAGATACGCAGTATTTT. This codes for CASSEHRGTDTQYF.

Only one count was recorded for this clone. CDR3 nucleotides: TGTGCCAGCAGCTGGACAGGAGGGGCCACTGAAGCTTTCTTT. It specifies CASSWTGGATEAFF. The chain carries TRBV5-6 and TRBJ1-1; 7 bases agree with TRBD1. The junction had 6 bases not matched to a gene; V was cut back by 3 bases and J by 4 bases. Germline V CDR1 and CDR2: SGHDT, YYEEEE. The CDR3 loop spans 14 amino acids.

The chain combines TRBV7-6 with TRBJ2-3, with unresolved D. The germline gives CDR1 SGHVS, CDR2 FNYEAQ. CDR3 length: 16 amino acids. The germline V and J ends were trimmed by 4 bases and 2 bases, with 16 bases remaining between them. CDR3: CASSSFGTEFTDTQYF. The DNA of the CDR3 is TGTGCCAGCAGCTCCTTCGGCACCGAATTCACAGATACGCAGTATTTT.

This sequence joins TRBV18 and TRBJ2-3, with D perhaps matching TRBD2 (6 bases). Germline loops: CDR1 KGHSH, CDR2 LQKENI. Trimming shortened V by 3 bases and J by 3 bases, and 13 bases separated the two germline ends. CDR3 size: 15 residues. The chain's CDR3 is CASSPETGVTDTQYF. The DNA for the CDR3 is TGTGCCAGCTCACCGGAGACGGGAGTAACAGATACGCAGTATTTT.

Remarks on this clone: The same CDR3 also results from other DNA sequences found in this sample. The rearrangement joins TRBV5-4 to TRBJ1-2; weak D call: TRBD1 (6 bases). This CDR3 has 14 residues. The V end was cut by 0 bases, the J end by 2 bases, with 8 bases between. CDR1 is SGHNT, CDR2 YYREEE, per germline (reference sequence). The CDR3 region is CASSLDRANYGYTF. In DNA, the CDR3 is TGTGCCAGCAGCTTGGACAGGGCAAACTATGGCTACACCTTC.

V and J are TRBV11-2 and TRBJ2-5, with 7 bases that match TRBD2. This CDR3 contains 16 residues. V lost 5 bases to trimming and J lost 4 bases; unmatched junction nucleotides: 13. Germline-derived CDR1 and CDR2 are SGHAT and FQNNGV. The CDR3 loop reads CASSIPGRGRGETQYF. CDR3 nucleotides: TGTGCCAGCAGCATACCGGGGCGCGGGAGAGGAGAGACCCAGTACTTC.

This clone has a single count. Different DNA sequences within this sample yield the same CDR3. The CDR3 protein is CSARSTGELFF. DNA for the CDR3: TGCAGTGCCAGATCGACCGGGGAGCTGTTTTTT. This chain connects TRBV20-1 to TRBJ2-2; D is uncertain. The germline V gene has CDR1 DFQATT and CDR2 SNEGSKA (reference sequence). The CDR3 contains 11 residues. V lost 6 bases to trimming and J lost 5 bases, with 7 bases between them.

This chain connects TRBV6-1 to TRBJ1-5; unclear D gene. Deletions cut 7 bases from V and 4 bases from J, with 17 bases between. The CDR3 sequence is 15 residues long. CDR1 and CDR2 (germline): MNHNS, SASEGT. CDR3 in DNA: TGTGCCAGCACCCCAGCGAATTTCCTTAATCAGCCCCAGCATTTT. Encoded protein: CASTPANFLNQPQHF.

The chain has TRBV7-2 and TRBJ1-1; no definite D call. This CDR3 contains 14 residues. Trimming removed 2 bases from V and 5 bases from J, with 12 bases in between. Germline V gene sequence: CDR1 SGHTA, CDR2 FQGNSA. This CDR3 reads CASSLKSGVTEAFF. DNA of the CDR3: TGTGCCAGCAGCTTAAAGTCCGGAGTAACTGAAGCTTTCTTT.

V usage is TRBV28 and J usage is TRBJ2-3; 8 bases align to TRBD2. The germline V gene encodes CDR1 MDHEN and CDR2 SYDVKM. The CDR3 has 14 amino acids. J lost 4 bases, V lost 7 bases, and 7 bases had no gene match. CDR3 nucleotides: TGTGCCAGCAAGGATACCGGGGGGGCAGATACGCAGTATTTT. It codes for CASKDTGGADTQYF.

The genes are TRBV7-2 and TRBJ2-7; TRBD2 matches at 10 bases. Germline lookup yields CDR1 SGHTA and CDR2 FQGNSA. This CDR3 has 16 residues. Trimming at V came to 5 bases and at J to 5 bases, leaving 12 bases not matched to a gene. CDR3: CASSPLLAGVRNEQYF. In nucleotides, the CDR3 is TGTGCCAGCAGCCCCCTCCTAGCGGGAGTTCGGAACGAGCAGTACTTC.

This chain links TRBV19 with TRBJ2-4; D gene uncertain. Germline CDR1 and CDR2: LNHDA and SQIVND (reference sequence). The germline V and J ends were trimmed by 6 bases and 8 bases, with 8 bases remaining between them. The CDR3 length is 11 residues. CDR3 in amino acids: CASRGSDIQYF. Written as DNA, the CDR3 is TGTGCCAGTAGGGGAAGTGACATTCAGTACTTC.